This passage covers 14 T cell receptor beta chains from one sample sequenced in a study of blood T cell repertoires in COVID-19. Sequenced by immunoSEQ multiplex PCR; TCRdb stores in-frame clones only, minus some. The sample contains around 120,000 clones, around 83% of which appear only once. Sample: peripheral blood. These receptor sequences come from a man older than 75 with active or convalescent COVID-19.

Written as DNA, the CDR3 is TGTGCCAGCAGACAGGGGCTGTCCTATGGCTACACCTTC. It codes for CASRQGLSYGYTF. The V gene is TRBV6-1, the J gene TRBJ1-2, with 7 bases aligning to TRBD1. J lost 4 bases, V lost 6 bases, and 5 bases had no gene match. From germline, CDR1 is MNHNS and CDR2 SASEGT. This CDR3 region has 13 residues.

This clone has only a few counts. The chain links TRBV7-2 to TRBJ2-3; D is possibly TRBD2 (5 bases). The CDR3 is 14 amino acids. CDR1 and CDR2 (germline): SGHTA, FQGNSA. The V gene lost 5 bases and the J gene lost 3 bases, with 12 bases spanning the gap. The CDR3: CASSPSGGTDTQYF. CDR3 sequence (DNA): TGTGCCAGCAGCCCCAGTGGAGGAACAGATACGCAGTATTTT.

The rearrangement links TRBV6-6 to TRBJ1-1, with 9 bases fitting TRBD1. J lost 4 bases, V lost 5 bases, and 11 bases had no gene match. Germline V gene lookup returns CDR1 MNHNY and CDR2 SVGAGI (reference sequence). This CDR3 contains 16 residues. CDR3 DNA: TGTGCCAGCAGTCAACAGCTCTCACAGGGGGCCACTGAAGCTTTCTTT. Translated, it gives CASSQQLSQGATEAFF.

The CDR3 DNA follows: TGTGCCAGCAGGGGTACAGGGGCGACTCCTAACTATGGCTACACCTTC. This translates into CASRGTGATPNYGYTF. The chain uses TRBV28 and TRBJ1-2; 7 bases fit TRBD1. Per germline, CDR1 MDHEN and CDR2 SYDVKM. The CDR3 contains 16 residues. The V and J ends lost 6 bases and 0 bases, in that order; junction bases with no gene match: 10.

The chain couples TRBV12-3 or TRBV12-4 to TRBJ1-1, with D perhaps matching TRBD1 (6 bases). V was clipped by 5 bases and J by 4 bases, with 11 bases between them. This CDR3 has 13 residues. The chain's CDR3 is CASSRTVGTEAFF. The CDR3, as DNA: TGTGCCAGCAGTCGGACAGTTGGCACTGAAGCTTTCTTT.

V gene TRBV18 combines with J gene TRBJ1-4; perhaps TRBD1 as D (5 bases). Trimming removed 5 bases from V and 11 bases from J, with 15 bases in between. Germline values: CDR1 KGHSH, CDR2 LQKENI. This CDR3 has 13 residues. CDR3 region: CASSDSQVGKLFF. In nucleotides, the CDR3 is TGTGCCAGCTCAGACAGCCAGGTTGGGAAACTGTTTTTT.

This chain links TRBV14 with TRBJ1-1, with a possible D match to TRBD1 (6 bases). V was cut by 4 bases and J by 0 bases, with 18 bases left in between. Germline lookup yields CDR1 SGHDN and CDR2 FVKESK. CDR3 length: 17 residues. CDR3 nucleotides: TGTGCCAGCAGCCGAAATCCTACGGGACACGTGAACACTGAAGCTTTCTTT. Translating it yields CASSRNPTGHVNTEAFF.

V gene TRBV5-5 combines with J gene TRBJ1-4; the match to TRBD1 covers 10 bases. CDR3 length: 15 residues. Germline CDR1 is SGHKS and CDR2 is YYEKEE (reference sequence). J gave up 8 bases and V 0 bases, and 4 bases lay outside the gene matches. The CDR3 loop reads CASSLEGQGTEKLFF. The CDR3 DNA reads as TGTGCCAGCAGCTTGGAGGGACAGGGGACCGAAAAACTGTTTTTT. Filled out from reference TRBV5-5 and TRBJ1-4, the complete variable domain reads DAGVTQSPTHLIKTRGQQVTLRCSPISGHKSVSWYQQVLGQGPQFIFQYYEKEERGRGNFPDRFSARQFPNYSSELNVNALLLGDSALYLCASSLEGQGTEKLFFGSGTQLSVL.

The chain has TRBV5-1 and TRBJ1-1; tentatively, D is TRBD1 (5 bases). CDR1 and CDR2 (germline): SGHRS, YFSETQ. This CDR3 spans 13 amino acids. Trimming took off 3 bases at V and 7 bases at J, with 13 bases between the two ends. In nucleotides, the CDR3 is TGCGCCAGCAGCTGGGACGGCGGGGGTGAAGCTTTCTTT. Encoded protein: CASSWDGGGEAFF. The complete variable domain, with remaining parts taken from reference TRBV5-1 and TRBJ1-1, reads KAGVTQTPRYLIKTRGQQVTLSCSPISGHRSVSWYQQTPGQGLQFLFEYFSETQRNKGNFPGRFSGRQFSNSRSEMNVSTLELGDSALYLCASSWDGGGEAFFGQGTRLTVV.

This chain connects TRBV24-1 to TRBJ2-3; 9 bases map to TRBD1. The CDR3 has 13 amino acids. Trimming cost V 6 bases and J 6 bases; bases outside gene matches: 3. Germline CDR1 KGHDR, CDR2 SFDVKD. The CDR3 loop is CATSTGGLDTQYF. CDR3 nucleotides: TGTGCCACCAGTACAGGGGGCTTGGATACGCAGTATTTT.

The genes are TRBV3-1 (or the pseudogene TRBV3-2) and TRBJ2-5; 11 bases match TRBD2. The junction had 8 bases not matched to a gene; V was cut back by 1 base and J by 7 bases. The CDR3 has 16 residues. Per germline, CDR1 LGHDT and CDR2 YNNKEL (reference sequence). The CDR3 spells CASSQVSSGGGRTQYF. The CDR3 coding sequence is TGTGCCAGCAGCCAAGTCAGTAGCGGGGGGGGCAGGACCCAGTACTTC.

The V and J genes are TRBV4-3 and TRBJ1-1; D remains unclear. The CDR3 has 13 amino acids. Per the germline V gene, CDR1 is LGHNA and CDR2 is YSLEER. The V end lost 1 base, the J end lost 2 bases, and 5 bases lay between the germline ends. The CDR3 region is CASSQGRNTEAFF. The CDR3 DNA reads TGCGCCAGCAGCCAAGGGAGAAACACTGAAGCTTTCTTT.

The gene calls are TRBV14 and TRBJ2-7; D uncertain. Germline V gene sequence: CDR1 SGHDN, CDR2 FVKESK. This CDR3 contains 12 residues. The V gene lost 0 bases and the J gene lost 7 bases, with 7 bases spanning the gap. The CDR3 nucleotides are TGTGCCAGCAGCCAAGATAGGCGGGAGCAGTACTTC. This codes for CASSQDRREQYF. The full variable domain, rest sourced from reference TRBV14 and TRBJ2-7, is EAGVTQFPSHSVIEKGQTVTLRCDPISGHDNLYWYRRVMGKEIKFLLHFVKESKQDESGMPNNRFLAERTGGTYSTLKVQPAELEDSGVYFCASSQDRREQYFGPGTRLTVT.

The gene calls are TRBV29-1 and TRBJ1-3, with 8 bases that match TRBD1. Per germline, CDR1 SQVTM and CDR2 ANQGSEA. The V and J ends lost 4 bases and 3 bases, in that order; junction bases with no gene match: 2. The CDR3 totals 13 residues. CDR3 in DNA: TGCAGCGTTGTACAGGGGGTTGGAAACACCATATATTTT. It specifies CSVVQGVGNTIYF.